The 25 T cell receptor beta chains reported below all come from one sample, sequenced in a study of cytomegalovirus exposure and HLA in healthy donors. The PCR had 60 Vbeta and 13 Jbeta primers. The assay was immunoSEQ multiplex PCR, and TCRdb's table has in-frame clones only and misses some. Among tens of thousands of clones listed, more than 60% were seen once. Material for sequencing was PBMCs. The source is a middle-aged man in good health and CMV-seronegative.

This clone has a handful of counts. The chain is built from TRBV10-3 and TRBJ1-2; a weak D match, TRBD1 (6 bases). V lost 8 bases and J lost 4, with 23 bases in between. CDR3 length equals 16 residues. Germline CDR1 reads ENHRY; CDR2 reads SYGVKD. The CDR3 protein is CAIARGGWGPPYGYTF. For the CDR3, the DNA is TGTGCCATCGCTAGGGGGGGTTGGGGGCCTCCCTATGGCTACACCTTC.

In its sample, this clone ranks as medium-sized. The DNA of the CDR3 is TGTGCCAGCAGCCAGAACAGGGGTGAAGATTATGAGCAGTTCTTC. It specifies CASSQNRGEDYEQFF. This rearrangement joins TRBV7-2 to TRBJ2-1, with TRBD1 matching over 7 bases. The length of the CDR3 is 15 residues. Germline V CDR1 and CDR2: SGHTA, FQGNSA. Trimming at V came to 5 bases and at J to 8 bases, leaving 12 bases not matched to a gene.

J is TRBJ2-5 and V is TRBV5-6; 8 positions match TRBD1. Unmatched junction bases numbered 12, after V lost 0 bases and J lost 5 bases. The CDR3 covers 17 residues. Germline V lookup: CDR1 SGHDT, CDR2 YYEEEE. CDR3 coding DNA: TGTGCCAGCAGCTTGGCCGAATCAGGGGGCGCGAGGGAGACCCAGTACTTC. Encoded protein: CASSLAESGGARETQYF.

This chain joins TRBV4-1 and TRBJ1-4; 7 bases agree with TRBD1. The CDR3 is made up of 14 amino acids. Germline CDR1 reads MGHRA; CDR2 reads YSYEKL. With V trimmed by 4 bases and J by 8 bases, 7 bases remained unmatched. DNA of the CDR3: TGCGCCAGCAGCCCCTTAGGGGGCAGAGAAAAACTGTTTTTT. It codes for CASSPLGGREKLFF.

The V gene is TRBV2, the J gene TRBJ1-5; 8 nucleotides agree with TRBD1. Trimming at V came to 8 bases and at J to 9 bases, leaving 9 bases not matched to a gene. CDR1 and CDR2 (germline): SNHLY, FYNNEI. This CDR3 comprises 13 residues. CDR3: CASGGWTGLPQHF. Here the CDR3 DNA reads TGTGCCAGCGGGGGGTGGACAGGGCTGCCCCAGCATTTT.

The J gene is TRBJ1-3, the V gene TRBV4-2, with 7 positions matching TRBD1. V gave up 4 bases and J gave up 0 bases; unmatched junction bases: 9. CDR1 is LGHNA, CDR2 YNFKEQ, per germline. CDR3 length: 17 residues. The CDR3 reads CASSLLGQETSGNTIYF. In DNA, the CDR3 is TGTGCCAGCAGCCTCCTCGGACAGGAAACCTCTGGAAACACCATATATTTT.

This clone was counted a single time. The V gene is TRBV6-5, the J gene TRBJ1-4, with 9 positions matching TRBD1. The CDR3 length is 14 residues. Germline V lookup: CDR1 MNHEY, CDR2 SVGAGI. V was clipped by 6 bases and J by 7 bases; unmatched bases: 6. CDR3 residues: CASRTGTGSEKLFF. CDR3 bases: TGTGCCAGCAGGACCGGGACAGGGAGTGAAAAACTGTTTTTT.

The CDR3 nucleotides are TGTGCCAGCAGCTTGGACAGCATGAACACTGAAGCTTTCTTT. Translating gives CASSLDSMNTEAFF. The V and J genes are TRBV5-4 and TRBJ1-1; D remains ambiguous. Germline CDR1 and CDR2: SGHNT and YYREEE (reference sequence). V lost 0 bases, J lost 0 bases, and 6 bases lay in between. This CDR3 comprises 14 residues.

The chain couples TRBV7-3 to TRBJ2-7; 8 bases align to TRBD1. Trimming removed 5 bases from V and 6 bases from J; junction bases left unmatched: 6. The CDR3 runs to 13 residues. Germline values: CDR1 SGHTA, CDR2 FQGTGA. The CDR3 sequence is CASSARGHSEQYF. The CDR3 region has the DNA TGTGCCAGCAGCGCCAGGGGGCATTCCGAGCAGTACTTC. The complete variable domain, with remaining parts taken from reference TRBV7-3 and TRBJ2-7, reads GAGVSQTPSNKVTEKGKYVELRCDPISGHTALYWYRQSLGQGPEFLIYFQGTGAADDSGLPNDRFFAVRPEGSVSTLKIQRTERGDSAVYLCASSARGHSEQYFGPGTRLTVT.

V and J are TRBV7-3 and TRBJ2-1; possible D gene TRBD2, 6 bases. The CDR3 is made up of 15 amino acids. Trimming removed 4 bases from V and 5 bases from J, with 15 bases in between. Germline CDR1 reads SGHTA; CDR2 reads FQGTGA. The CDR3 DNA sequence: TGTGCCAGCAGCTCAGTCGGGACTGGAAACAATGAGCAGTTCTTC. Protein product: CASSSVGTGNNEQFF.

The chain's CDR3 is CASSTPGQGADGYTF. The CDR3 DNA sequence: TGTGCCAGTAGTACCCCGGGACAGGGGGCTGACGGCTACACCTTC. This chain connects TRBV19 to TRBJ1-2; 12 bases line up with TRBD1. The germline V gene encodes CDR1 LNHDA and CDR2 SQIVND (reference sequence). V shed 4 bases, J shed 8 bases, and the junction held 8 bases outside the gene matches. CDR3 length: 15 amino acids.

V gene TRBV4-1 combines with J gene TRBJ2-7, with D possibly being TRBD2 (6 bases). The CDR3 is 14 residues long. The V end lost 3 bases, the J end lost 6 bases, and 15 bases lay between the germline ends. The germline gives CDR1 MGHRA, CDR2 YSYEKL. Here the CDR3 reads CASSHGGSTFEQYF. The CDR3 DNA is TGCGCCAGCAGCCACGGAGGGAGTACGTTCGAGCAGTACTTC.

The chain is built from TRBV25-1 and TRBJ2-1, with a possible D match to TRBD2 (5 bases). The CDR3 totals 14 residues. V lost 2 bases and J 1 base, leaving 6 bases between the germline ends. The germline V gene has CDR1 MGHDK and CDR2 SYGVNS. The CDR3 reads CASSERGSYNEQFF. The CDR3 DNA sequence: TGTGCCAGCAGTGAACGGGGTTCCTACAATGAGCAGTTCTTC.

Here the CDR3 reads CASSQERRTEAFF. The CDR3 DNA reads as TGTGCCAGCAGCCAAGAGAGGCGCACTGAAGCTTTCTTT. This chain links TRBV14 with TRBJ1-1; no firm D call. In germline, CDR1 is SGHDN, CDR2 FVKESK. The CDR3 length is 13 residues. V lost 0 bases and J lost 4, with 6 bases in between. The full variable domain, rest sourced from reference TRBV14 and TRBJ1-1, is EAGVTQFPSHSVIEKGQTVTLRCDPISGHDNLYWYRRVMGKEIKFLLHFVKESKQDESGMPNNRFLAERTGGTYSTLKVQPAELEDSGVYFCASSQERRTEAFFGQGTRLTVV.

The chain uses TRBV10-3 and TRBJ1-5, with D uncertain. This CDR3 is 15 amino acids long. V was pared by 2 bases and J by 0 bases, with 8 bases between. In germline, CDR1 is ENHRY, CDR2 SYGVKD. The CDR3 region has the DNA TGTGCCATCAGTGAGGGTGGCAGTAGCAATCAGCCCCAGCATTTT. Its translation is CAISEGGSSNQPQHF.

Only a few counts were recorded for this clone. Written as DNA, the CDR3 is TGTGCCAGCAGTTCGGGTTACACCATATATTTT. It codes for CASSSGYTIYF. The chain joins TRBV6-5 to TRBJ1-3; D is uncertain. Per germline, CDR1 MNHEY and CDR2 SVGAGI. This CDR3 is built from 11 residues. The V end was cut by 4 bases, the J end by 8 bases, with 6 bases between.

The chain uses TRBV27 and TRBJ2-1; D possibly corresponds to TRBD2 (7 bases). Germline values: CDR1 MNHEY, CDR2 SMNVEV (reference sequence). The CDR3 has 15 residues. The V end was cut by 3 bases, the J end by 0 bases, with 9 bases between. CDR3 in amino acids: CASSLRGLSYNEQFF. Here the CDR3 DNA reads TGTGCCAGCAGTTTGCGGGGGCTCTCCTACAATGAGCAGTTCTTC.

The genes are TRBV9 and TRBJ1-1; D gene ambiguous. Trimming removed 2 bases at V and 4 bases at J, with 9 bases between. This CDR3 is 13 amino acids long. The germline V gene has CDR1 SGDLS and CDR2 YYNGEE. This chain's CDR3 is CASSVQAVTEAFF. CDR3 coding DNA: TGTGCCAGCAGCGTCCAGGCTGTCACTGAAGCTTTCTTT.

V and J are TRBV25-1 and TRBJ1-4; 7 bases are a match to TRBD1. The CDR3 sequence is 15 residues long. V dropped 7 bases and J dropped 7; count of bases not matched to a gene: 12. Germline CDR1 and CDR2: MGHDK and SYGVNS. CDR3 coding DNA: TGTGCCAGCACCAATCGACAGGGTGGTAGTGAAAAACTGTTTTTT. Translated: CASTNRQGGSEKLFF.

The chain employs TRBV15 and TRBJ2-7; D possibly corresponds to TRBD2 (6 bases). Trimming took off 0 bases at V and 6 bases at J, with 15 bases between the two ends. Germline assignment: CDR1 LNHNV and CDR2 YYDKDF (reference sequence). The CDR3 spans 15 residues. In DNA form, the CDR3 reads TGTGCCACCAGCAGAGAGGGAGGCATTTTCGGCGAGCAGTACTTC. Translating gives CATSREGGIFGEQYF.

In nucleotides, the CDR3 is TGTGCCAGCAGTGTATCAGGGGGCTACGAGCAGTACTTC. Translating it yields CASSVSGGYEQYF. This chain uses TRBV6-1 with TRBJ2-7; TRBD1 matches at 7 bases. The J segment lost 3 bases and the V segment lost 4 bases, leaving 3 bases of the junction unmatched. CDR3 length: 13 residues. From germline, CDR1 is MNHNS and CDR2 SASEGT.

Concerning this clone itself: At one boundary the junction diverges from the germline segment, which might be a read error. The chain links TRBV7-9 to TRBJ1-4, with 7 nucleotides matching TRBD1. Per the germline V gene, CDR1 is SEHNR and CDR2 is FQNEAQ (reference sequence). This CDR3 is built from 14 residues. CDR3 protein: CSSSWGTVDEKLFF. The CDR3 coding sequence is TGTTCCAGCAGCTGGGGGACAGTAGATGAAAAACTGTTTTTT.

J is TRBJ1-2 and V is TRBV28, with TRBD1 matching 7 bases. The CDR3 sequence is 12 residues long. Germline CDR1 reads MDHEN; CDR2 reads SYDVKM. After removal of 5 bases from V and 6 bases from J, the junction contained 3 bases not matched to a gene. Here the CDR3 reads CASSDRVDGYTF. CDR3 bases: TGTGCCAGCAGTGACAGGGTCGATGGCTACACCTTC.

The chain uses TRBV10-2 and TRBJ2-2; TRBD2 matches 9 bases. The CDR3 has 13 amino acids. The germline CDR1 and CDR2 sequences are WSHSY and SAAADI. Trimming at V came to 8 bases and at J to 6 bases, leaving 4 bases not matched to a gene. The CDR3 DNA is TGCGCCAGCGGGGGACTAGCCGCCGGGGAGCTGTTTTTT. It encodes CASGGLAAGELFF.

The J gene is TRBJ2-7, the V gene TRBV15; 14 nucleotides match TRBD2. The trim removed 2 bases at V and 7 bases at J, leaving 10 bases unmatched. CDR3 size: 17 residues. Germline lookup yields CDR1 LNHNV and CDR2 YYDKDF (reference sequence). CDR3: CATSRTNPGLAGVEQYF. As DNA, the CDR3 is TGTGCCACCAGCAGAACTAACCCGGGACTAGCGGGAGTTGAGCAGTACTTC.